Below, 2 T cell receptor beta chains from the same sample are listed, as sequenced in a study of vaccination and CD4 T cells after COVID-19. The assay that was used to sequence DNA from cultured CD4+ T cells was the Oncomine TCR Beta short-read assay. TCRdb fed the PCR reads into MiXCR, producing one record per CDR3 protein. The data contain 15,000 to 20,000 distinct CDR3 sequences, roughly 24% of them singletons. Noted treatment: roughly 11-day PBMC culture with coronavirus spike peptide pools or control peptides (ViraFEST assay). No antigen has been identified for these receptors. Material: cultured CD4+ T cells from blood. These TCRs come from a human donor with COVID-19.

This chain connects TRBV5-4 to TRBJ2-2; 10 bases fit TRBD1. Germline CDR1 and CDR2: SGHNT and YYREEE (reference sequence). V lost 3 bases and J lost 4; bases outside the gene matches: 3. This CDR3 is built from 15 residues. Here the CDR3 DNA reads TGTGCCAGCAGCTCCGGGACAGGGGTCACCGGGGAGCTGTTTTTT. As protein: CASSSGTGVTGELFF.

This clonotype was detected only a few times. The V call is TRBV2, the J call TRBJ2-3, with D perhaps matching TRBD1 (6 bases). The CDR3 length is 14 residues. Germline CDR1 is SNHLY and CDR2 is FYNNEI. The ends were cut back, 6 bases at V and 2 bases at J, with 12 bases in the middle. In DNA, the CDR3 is TGTGCCAGCAGACTGGGACATAACACAGATACGCAGTATTTT. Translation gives CASRLGHNTDTQYF.